The rows below give T cell receptor beta chains drawn from one sample of a study of neurological immune-mediated disorders. One entry per CDR3 protein results from TCRdb running MiXCR on the 5' RACE reads. In the table there are about 120,000 distinct CDR3 sequences, 3.2% of which are singletons. Sample: PBMCs. Receptors originate from a young woman with multiple sclerosis. CDR3s include the opening cysteine and the closing phenylalanine or tryptophan. A D gene is named only where the DNA matches it firmly. Clone size is stated in some rows and not others, as once, few, many or a class when expanded.

d_call	v_call	clone_size	j_call	cdr3_nt	cdr3_aa
NA	TRBV5-1	many	TRBJ2-1	TGCGCCAGCAGCACGGCGGGGTACAATGAGCAGTTCTTC	CASSTAGYNEQFF
NA	TRBV20-1	NA	TRBJ1-5	TGCAGTGCTAGCCCGGAGTCGATCGGCAATCAGCCCCAGCATTTT	CSASPESIGNQPQHF
NA	TRBV5-1	many	TRBJ2-3	TGCGCCAGCAGCGCAGGTAGAGAGGCAGATACGCAGTATTTT	CASSAGREADTQYF
TRBD1	TRBV10-3	many	TRBJ1-5	TGTGCCATCAGTGTTGGGGACAGGGTGGGCAATCAGCCCCAGCATTTT	CAISVGDRVGNQPQHF
NA	TRBV7-8	many	TRBJ2-7	TGTGCCAGCAGCTGGGGCGAACACTGGAACGAGCAGTACTTC	CASSWGEHWNEQYF
NA	TRBV10-3	many	TRBJ1-5	TGTGCCATCAGTTTTGATAGCAATCAGCCCCAGCATTTT	CAISFDSNQPQHF
NA	TRBV6-5	many	TRBJ2-2	TGTGCCAGCAGTCAGGGTAACGGGGAGCTGTTTTTT	CASSQGNGELFF
TRBD2	TRBV12-3/TRBV12-4	many	TRBJ2-7	TGTGCCAGCAGCCGGAGCGGGACCCCCGGCTTC	CASSRSGTPGF
TRBD1	TRBV20-1	few	TRBJ2-7	TGCAGTGCTAGACCCCGGGACAGGGCTACCAACGAGCAGTACTTC	CSARPRDRATNEQYF
TRBD1	TRBV5-1	many	TRBJ2-5	TGCGCCAGCAGCTTGTCCTGGGACAGGGTAGAGACCCAGTACTTC	CASSLSWDRVETQYF
NA	TRBV5-5	many	TRBJ2-1	TGTGCCAGCAGCCTGGAGGGGAGCTCCTACAATGAGCAGTTCTTC	CASSLEGSSYNEQFF
TRBD2	TRBV5-1	few	TRBJ2-3	TGCGCCAGCAGCCTACCTCCTACTAGCGGGGTGGCGTTAGATACGCAGTATTTT	CASSLPPTSGVALDTQYF
TRBD2	TRBV29-1	many	TRBJ2-3	TGCAGCGTCTCCGGACTAGCGGGAGAAGGAGATACGCAGTATTTT	CSVSGLAGEGDTQYF